These 27 T cell receptor beta chains were all obtained from the same sample, sequenced in a study of cytotoxic CD8 clonotypes in ibrutinib-treated CLL. Generated by immunoSEQ multiplex PCR, the TCRdb table keeps only in-frame clones and is missing some. The sample lists 150,000 to 200,000 clones, about 88% occurring once. Source: PBMCs, taken at disease progression, from a patient treated with ibrutinib. The receptors originated from a human donor with chronic lymphocytic leukemia.

The chain carries TRBV27 and TRBJ2-7, with 12 bases aligning to TRBD1. The CDR3 runs to 16 residues. V shed 0 bases, J shed 9 bases, and the junction held 9 bases outside the gene matches. The germline V gene has CDR1 MNHEY and CDR2 SMNVEV (reference sequence). The CDR3 loop is CASSLSSGTGGFSQYF. The DNA of the CDR3 is TGTGCCAGCAGTTTATCGTCAGGGACAGGGGGCTTCTCGCAGTACTTC.

The J gene is TRBJ2-5, the V gene TRBV10-3; D is unclear. The CDR3 is 14 residues long. Trimming removed 4 bases at V and 0 bases at J, with 9 bases between. The germline V gene encodes CDR1 ENHRY and CDR2 SYGVKD. CDR3 in DNA: TGTGCCATCAGTGCAGCCCAGAACCAAGAGACCCAGTACTTC. Its translation is CAISAAQNQETQYF.

The chain employs TRBV27 and TRBJ1-5, with 9 bases matching TRBD1. The junction had 14 bases not matched to a gene; V was cut back by 5 bases and J by 0 bases. CDR1 is MNHEY and CDR2 is SMNVEV in the germline V gene (reference sequence). The CDR3 has 19 residues. CDR3 protein: CASSRWTGVNAYSNQPQHF. DNA for the CDR3: TGTGCCAGCAGTAGATGGACAGGGGTGAATGCCTATAGCAATCAGCCCCAGCATTTT.

The genes are TRBV4-2 and TRBJ2-5; D gene ambiguous. The V gene's germline CDR1 is LGHNA and CDR2 YNFKEQ. This CDR3 contains 12 residues. Deletions cut 3 bases from V and 4 bases from J, with 6 bases between. The CDR3: CASSHPRETQYF. Written as DNA, the CDR3 is TGTGCCAGCAGCCATCCCCGAGAGACCCAGTACTTC.

V gene TRBV30 combines with J gene TRBJ2-7; 7 bases are a match to TRBD1. Losses at the gene ends were 3 bases for V and 7 bases for J; bases not matched to a gene: 0. CDR1 and CDR2 from the germline V gene are GTSNPN and SVGIG (reference sequence). The CDR3 extends over 10 amino acids. The CDR3 DNA reads as TGTGCCTGGAGGGGACAGGAGCAGTACTTC. It encodes CAWRGQEQYF.

The chain couples TRBV10-1 to TRBJ2-7; TRBD1 matches 8 bases. Unmatched junction bases numbered 12, after V lost 3 bases and J lost 5 bases. In germline, CDR1 is WNHNN, CDR2 SYGVQD (reference sequence). There are 16 residues in the CDR3. The CDR3 DNA sequence: TGCGCCAGCAGTGACCGAGGACAGGGTCTCGTACACGAGCAGTACTTC. It yields the protein CASSDRGQGLVHEQYF.

This clone was picked up one time. This sequence joins TRBV28 and TRBJ2-3; D not resolved. Germline V gene data show CDR1 as MDHEN and CDR2 as SYDVKM. The V end was cut by 5 bases, the J end by 2 bases, with 8 bases between. The CDR3 totals 13 residues. CDR3 sequence reads: CASSPPSTDTQYF. DNA of the CDR3: TGTGCCAGCAGTCCCCCATCCACAGATACGCAGTATTTT. The full variable domain, completed using reference TRBV28 and TRBJ2-3, is DVKVTQSSRYLVKRTGEKVFLECVQDMDHENMFWYRQDPGLGLRLIYFSYDVKMKEKGDIPEGYSVSREKKERFSLILESASTNQTSMYLCASSPPSTDTQYFGPGTRLTVL.

This chain links TRBV29-1 with TRBJ1-1; 10 bases are shared with TRBD1. There are 15 residues in the CDR3. The V segment lost 5 bases and the J segment 0 bases; nucleotides outside the gene matches: 6. Germline loops: CDR1 SQVTM, CDR2 ANQGSEA. The CDR3 reads CSVMGQGSMNTEAFF. The CDR3 DNA reads TGCAGCGTTATGGGACAGGGGTCGATGAACACTGAAGCTTTCTTT.

This chain joins TRBV2 and TRBJ2-7; either TRBD1 or TRBD2 may fit D (6 bases each). CDR3 size: 16 residues. CDR1 and CDR2 from the germline V gene are SNHLY and FYNNEI. Between the trimmed V and J ends, which lost 8 bases and 1 base, there was a span of 21 bases. The CDR3 coding sequence is TGTGCCAGCCTTAGAGGGGGGCATGTCAGTTCCTACGAGCAGTACTTC. This sequence encodes CASLRGGHVSSYEQYF.

V and J are TRBV19 and TRBJ2-1, with 8 nucleotides matching TRBD2. Germline lookup yields CDR1 LNHDA and CDR2 SQIVND (reference sequence). The ends lost 3 bases at V and 9 bases at J; junction bases unmatched: 7. The CDR3 extends over 14 amino acids. Here the CDR3 DNA reads TGTGCCAGTAGTATCGGGGGGGGTCAGGCTGAGCAGTTCTTC. As protein: CASSIGGGQAEQFF.

The chain recombines TRBV4-3 with TRBJ2-3; no clear D. CDR1 is LGHNA and CDR2 is YSLEER in the germline V gene. V gave up 2 bases and J gave up 0 bases, with 9 bases separating them. The CDR3 has 15 amino acids. The CDR3 region is CASSQIPTSTDTQYF. Written as DNA, the CDR3 is TGCGCCAGCAGCCAAATTCCGACTAGCACAGATACGCAGTATTTT.

The chain carries TRBV27 and TRBJ1-1, with TRBD1 as a possible D gene (6 bases). Germline assignment: CDR1 MNHEY and CDR2 SMNVEV (reference sequence). Trimming left V 2 bases short and J 1 base short, with 11 bases between. The CDR3 has 15 amino acids. The chain's CDR3 is CASSLNRVGNTEAFF. In nucleotides, the CDR3 is TGTGCCAGCAGTTTAAACAGGGTGGGGAACACTGAAGCTTTCTTT.

Comments on this clone: This same CDR3 is encoded by further DNA sequences in the sample. V is TRBV19 and J is TRBJ2-2; no firm D call. From germline, CDR1 is LNHDA and CDR2 SQIVND (reference sequence). The CDR3 totals 14 residues. Trimming stripped 3 bases from V and 1 base from J, with 6 bases between. CDR3 sequence: CASSILQNTGELFF. The CDR3 region has the DNA TGTGCCAGTAGTATTTTACAGAACACCGGGGAGCTGTTTTTT.

V gene TRBV7-9 combines with J gene TRBJ2-2; D is undetermined. Trimming removed 6 bases from V and 0 bases from J, with 11 bases in between. The length of the CDR3 is 15 residues. Germline CDR1 and CDR2: SEHNR and FQNEAQ (reference sequence). CDR3 region: CASRYGNPNTGELFF. In nucleotides, the CDR3 is TGTGCCAGCAGGTATGGCAATCCGAACACCGGGGAGCTGTTTTTT.

This chain links TRBV19 with TRBJ1-5; tentatively, D is TRBD1 (6 bases). V gave up 2 bases and J gave up 0 bases, with 11 bases separating them. Germline values: CDR1 LNHDA, CDR2 SQIVND (reference sequence). The CDR3 has 16 amino acids. This CDR3 is CASSILRGYSNQPQHF. The DNA of the CDR3 is TGTGCCAGTAGTATATTAAGGGGGTATAGCAATCAGCCCCAGCATTTT.

The V gene is TRBV28, the J gene TRBJ1-2, with TRBD1 matching over 9 bases. Germline V lookup: CDR1 MDHEN, CDR2 SYDVKM. There are 21 residues in the CDR3. V shed 3 bases, J shed 5 bases, and the junction held 25 bases outside the gene matches. CDR3 DNA: TGTGCCAGCAGTTTTCCCCAAGAGTGGAGGACAGGGGAAGGTGGTTCGTATGGCTACACCTTC. Protein sequence: CASSFPQEWRTGEGGSYGYTF.

The chain has TRBV5-8 and TRBJ2-5, with 14 bases that match TRBD2. CDR1 is SGHTS and CDR2 is YDEGEE in the germline V gene. The CDR3 extends over 17 amino acids. Trimming cost V 5 bases and J 4 bases; bases outside gene matches: 10. The CDR3 spells CASRAGTSGSWLETQYF. CDR3 DNA sequence: TGTGCCAGCAGGGCCGGGACTAGCGGGAGTTGGTTAGAGACCCAGTACTTC. The whole variable domain, remainder taken from reference TRBV5-8 and TRBJ2-5, is EAGVTQSPTHLIKTRGQQATLRCSPISGHTSVYWYQQALGLGLQFLLWYDEGEERNRGNFPPRFSGRQFPNYSSELNVNALELEDSALYLCASRAGTSGSWLETQYFGPGTRLLVL.

The rearrangement uses TRBV30 and TRBJ2-7; possibly TRBD1 for D (5 bases). Per the germline V gene, CDR1 is GTSNPN and CDR2 is SVGIG (reference sequence). V dropped 7 bases and J dropped 1 base, with 8 bases sitting between them. The CDR3 has 11 residues. CDR3 region: CALGDSYEQYF. CDR3 coding DNA: TGTGCCTTAGGGGATTCCTACGAGCAGTACTTC.

This rearrangement joins TRBV27 to TRBJ1-1, with TRBD1 matching 10 bases. CDR3 length equals 14 residues. V lost 3 bases and J lost 11; bases outside the gene matches: 9. The germline CDR1 and CDR2 sequences are MNHEY and SMNVEV (reference sequence). As DNA, the CDR3 is TGTGCCAGCAGTTTGGACAGGGGGTTTTTGTTGGCTTTCTTT. Translating it yields CASSLDRGFLLAFF.

V is TRBV28 and J is TRBJ1-1; D not certain. Germline CDR1 and CDR2: MDHEN and SYDVKM. Trimming cost V 7 bases and J 1 base, with 19 bases left between them. The CDR3 runs 16 residues. CDR3 sequence (DNA): TGTGCCAGCAAAAACGGGCGTTCATCCCAGAACACTGAAGCTTTCTTT. The encoded protein is CASKNGRSSQNTEAFF.

V is TRBV5-4 and J is TRBJ1-2, with TRBD1 as a possible D gene (5 bases). V was pared by 2 bases and J by 8 bases, with 16 bases between. Germline CDR1 reads SGHNT; CDR2 reads YYREEE (reference sequence). The CDR3 covers 14 residues. The CDR3 here is CASSLPGPLLGYTF. In nucleotides, the CDR3 is TGTGCCAGCAGCTTACCGGGACCTTTGTTGGGCTACACCTTC.

The chain is built from TRBV6-5 and TRBJ2-7, with 8 nucleotides matching TRBD2. Trimming cost V 8 bases and J 1 base; bases outside gene matches: 7. Germline values: CDR1 MNHEY, CDR2 SVGAGI. CDR3 length: 14 amino acids. CDR3 sequence: CASRPAGGSYEQYF. The CDR3 DNA is TGTGCCAGCCGTCCCGCGGGAGGATCCTACGAGCAGTACTTC.

J is TRBJ2-1 and V is TRBV9; 8 bases match TRBD1. Unmatched junction bases numbered 4, after V lost 0 bases and J lost 8 bases. Germline loops: CDR1 SGDLS, CDR2 YYNGEE. There are 14 residues in the CDR3. CDR3 amino acids: CASSVGTGWHEQFF. The CDR3 DNA follows: TGTGCCAGCAGCGTAGGGACAGGGTGGCATGAGCAGTTCTTC.

V is TRBV30 and J is TRBJ1-2; D is uncertain. Between the trimmed V and J ends, which lost 3 bases and 4 bases, there was a span of 15 bases. The germline V gene encodes CDR1 GTSNPN and CDR2 SVGIG (reference sequence). The CDR3 loop spans 14 amino acids. The chain's CDR3 is CAWRHGEASYGYTF. CDR3 in DNA: TGTGCCTGGAGGCACGGGGAGGCGTCCTATGGCTACACCTTC.

The V call is TRBV5-6, the J call TRBJ1-2, with D possibly being TRBD1 (6 bases). CDR3 size: 13 residues. Per germline, CDR1 SGHDT and CDR2 YYEEEE. The germline V and J ends were trimmed by 3 bases and 6 bases, with 12 bases remaining between them. In DNA, the CDR3 is TGTGCCAGCAGCTCGTCAGGGGAGAATGGCTACACCTTC. It yields the protein CASSSSGENGYTF.

This sequence joins TRBV28 and TRBJ1-1, with D possibly TRBD1 on 5 matching bases. CDR3 length: 14 amino acids. Germline loops: CDR1 MDHEN, CDR2 SYDVKM. V dropped 6 bases and J dropped 1 base, with 12 bases sitting between them. The CDR3: CASRTLRENTEAFF. DNA of the CDR3: TGTGCCAGCAGGACTCTCAGGGAGAACACTGAAGCTTTCTTT.

This chain links TRBV19 with TRBJ1-2; no firm D call. Trimming shortened V by 0 bases and J by 4 bases, and 6 bases separated the two germline ends. Germline loops: CDR1 LNHDA, CDR2 SQIVND (reference sequence). This CDR3 has 13 residues. In DNA, the CDR3 is TGTGCCAGTAGTATAGACAGGAGCTATGGCTACACCTTC. It translates to CASSIDRSYGYTF.